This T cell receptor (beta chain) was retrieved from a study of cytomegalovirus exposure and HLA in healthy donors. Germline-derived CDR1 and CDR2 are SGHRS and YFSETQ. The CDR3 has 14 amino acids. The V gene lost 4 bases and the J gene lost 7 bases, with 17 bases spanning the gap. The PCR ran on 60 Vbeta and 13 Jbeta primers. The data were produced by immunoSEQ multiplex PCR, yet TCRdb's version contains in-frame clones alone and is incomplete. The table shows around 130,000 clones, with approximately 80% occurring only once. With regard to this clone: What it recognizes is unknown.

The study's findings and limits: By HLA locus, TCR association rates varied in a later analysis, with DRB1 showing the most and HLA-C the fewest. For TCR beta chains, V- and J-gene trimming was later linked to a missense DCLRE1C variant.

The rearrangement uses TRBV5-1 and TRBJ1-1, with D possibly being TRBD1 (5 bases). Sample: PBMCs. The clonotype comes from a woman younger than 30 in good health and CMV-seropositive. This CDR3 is CASSPVDSAREAFF. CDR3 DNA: TGCGCCAGCAGCCCGGTAGACAGCGCCCGTGAAGCTTTCTTT.